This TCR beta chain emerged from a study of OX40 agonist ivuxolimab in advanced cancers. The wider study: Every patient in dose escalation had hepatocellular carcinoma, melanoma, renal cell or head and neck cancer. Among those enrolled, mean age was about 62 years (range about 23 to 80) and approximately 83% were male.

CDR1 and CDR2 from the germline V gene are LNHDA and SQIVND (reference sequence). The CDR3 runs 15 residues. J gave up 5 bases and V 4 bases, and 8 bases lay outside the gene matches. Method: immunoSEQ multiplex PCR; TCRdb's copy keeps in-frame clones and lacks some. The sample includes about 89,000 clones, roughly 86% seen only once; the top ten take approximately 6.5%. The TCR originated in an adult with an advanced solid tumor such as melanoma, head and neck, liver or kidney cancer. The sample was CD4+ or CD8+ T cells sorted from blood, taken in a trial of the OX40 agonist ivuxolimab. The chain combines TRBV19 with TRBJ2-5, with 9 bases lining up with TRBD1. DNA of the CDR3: TGTGCCAGTAGTACGACACCGACAGGGGGGGAGACCCAGTACTTC. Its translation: CASSTTPTGGETQYF.